This T cell receptor (beta chain) was recorded in a study of blood T cells in healthy people across ages. Overall study results and limits: Older age went with lower TCR beta diversity per million T cells, in a roughly linear way. Aged donors had fewer naive CD4+ cells and lower diversity than long-lived donors.

A minimum of 6 micrograms of total RNA was extracted per sample. With a J-beta primer mix and a sample-barcoded 5' primer, a second PCR ran roughly 6 to 11 cycles. All samples gave at least 2.5 million CDR3-containing paired-end reads. TCRdb reprocessed the 5' RACE reads with MiXCR, giving one entry per CDR3 protein. The table lists around 800,000 distinct CDR3 sequences, 55% to 65% of them singletons. V was clipped by 2 bases and J by 10 bases, with 14 bases between them. CDR3 length: 13 residues. Germline V gene data show CDR1 as MNHEY and CDR2 as SVGAGI. Comment on this clonotype: Its antigen remains unknown.

The V call is TRBV6-5, the J call TRBJ1-1; D may be TRBD1 (5 bases). Sequenced material: blood. This clonotype was sampled from a man younger than 45 in good health. The CDR3 here is CASSYGQGGRAFF. CDR3 in DNA: TGTGCCAGCAGTTACGGGCAGGGTGGGAGAGCTTTCTTT.